This T cell receptor beta chain was sequenced during a study of CD8 T cells in Susac syndrome. TCR beta was sequenced from blood CD8+ and CD4+ T cells. The multiple sclerosis control group was made up of treatment-naive patients with stable or active relapsing-remitting disease. Random hexamers were used to reverse transcribe an amount of roughly 0.45 to 1 ug RNA. The immunoSEQ assay covered 54 Vbeta and 13 Jbeta segments for CDR3. TCRdb processed the immunoSEQ multiplex PCR reads anew with MiXCR; each CDR3 protein has one entry. Found here are 330,000 or so distinct CDR3 sequences, about 91% of them singletons; the top ten hold approximately 0.2%. The clonotype was recovered from a human donor with multiple sclerosis. The sequencing sample was made of CD8+ T cells from PBMCs.

The CDR3 sequence is CASSLGLREQYF. Here the CDR3 DNA reads TGTGCCAGCAGCTTAGGTCTACGAGAGCAGTACTTC. The chain uses TRBV7-9 and TRBJ2-7; D is unresolved. CDR1 and CDR2 (germline): SEHNR, FQNEAQ (reference sequence). The CDR3 covers 12 residues. The V gene lost 1 base and the J gene lost 7 bases, with 8 bases spanning the gap.